Presented here are 32 T cell receptor beta chains from one specimen sequenced in a study of cytotoxic CD8 clonotypes in ibrutinib-treated CLL. TCRdb's copy holds only in-frame clones and misses some; the assay was immunoSEQ multiplex PCR. The sample gives roughly 330,000 clones, roughly two thirds of which show up once; roughly 6% is in the top ten. The sample in question was PBMCs, obtained after 36 months of ibrutinib treatment. These receptors were collected from a human donor with chronic lymphocytic leukemia.

The gene calls are TRBV6-5 and TRBJ1-2; D is possibly TRBD1 (5 bases). This CDR3 has 14 amino acids. Germline V lookup: CDR1 MNHEY, CDR2 SVGAGI. With 0 bases removed from V and 2 bases from J, the gap between germline ends came to 7 bases. The CDR3 is CASSYSAGNYGYTF. The CDR3, as DNA: TGTGCCAGCAGTTACTCTGCAGGGAACTATGGCTACACCTTC.

J is TRBJ2-2 and V is TRBV7-2; 10 positions agree with TRBD2. V trimming: 7 bases; J trimming: 7 bases; junction bases outside the gene matches: 9. Per the germline V gene, CDR1 is SGHTA and CDR2 is FQGNSA. CDR3 length: 15 residues. In DNA form, the CDR3 reads TGTGCCAGCAAACCTAGCGGGAGTGGGGGCGGGGAGCTGTTTTTT. Translated, it gives CASKPSGSGGGELFF.

V gene TRBV18 combines with J gene TRBJ2-1; 10 bases map to TRBD2. CDR1 and CDR2 (germline): KGHSH, LQKENI. The length of the CDR3 is 16 residues. Trimming cost V 4 bases and J 7 bases; bases outside gene matches: 10. As DNA, the CDR3 is TGTGCCAGCTCACGTATTGCTAGCGGGAGCTGGAATGAGCAGTTCTTC. It codes for CASSRIASGSWNEQFF.

The rearrangement joins TRBV5-1 to TRBJ1-2; 7 bases are a match to TRBD1. The germline CDR1 and CDR2 sequences are SGHRS and YFSETQ. The CDR3 covers 16 residues. The V and J ends lost 6 bases and 5 bases, in that order; junction bases with no gene match: 16. CDR3 nucleotide sequence: TGCGCCAGCACAAGAGGACAGGACGCCTTATTATATGGCTACACCTTC. Protein sequence: CASTRGQDALLYGYTF.

The chain has TRBV7-2 and TRBJ2-3; D is undetermined. Trimming cost V 6 bases and J 2 bases, with 12 bases left between them. From germline, CDR1 is SGHTA and CDR2 FQGNSA. The CDR3 loop spans 14 amino acids. The CDR3 DNA sequence: TGTGCCAGCAGTTTTAGCCGGAACACAGATACGCAGTATTTT. This translates into CASSFSRNTDTQYF. Combining the CDR3 with reference TRBV7-2 and TRBJ2-3 gives the whole variable domain GAGVSQSPSNKVTEKGKDVELRCDPISGHTALYWYRQSLGQGLEFLIYFQGNSAPDKSGLPSDRFSAERTGGSVSTLTIQRTQQEDSAVYLCASSFSRNTDTQYFGPGTRLTVL.

The table lists this clone with a few counts. This chain uses TRBV5-1 with TRBJ1-6; D is unclear. CDR3 size: 15 residues. CDR1 and CDR2 (germline): SGHRS, YFSETQ. V lost 0 bases, J lost 7 bases, and 11 bases lay in between. The CDR3, as DNA: TGCGCCAGCAGCTTGGTTGGCAGGACCAATTCACCCCTCCACTTT. This translates into CASSLVGRTNSPLHF.

The chain recombines TRBV7-2 with TRBJ2-3; no firm D call. This CDR3 is built from 14 residues. Germline CDR1 SGHTA, CDR2 FQGNSA. V dropped 0 bases and J dropped 5 bases, with 9 bases sitting between them. The CDR3 nucleotides read TGTGCCAGCAGCTTAGCCCCCAACCGAGATACGCAGTATTTT. It yields the protein CASSLAPNRDTQYF.

The genes are TRBV4-3 and TRBJ2-2; TRBD1 aligns across 7 bases. The CDR3 covers 16 residues. Germline loops: CDR1 LGHNA, CDR2 YSLEER. Losses at the gene ends were 0 bases for V and 6 bases for J; bases not matched to a gene: 7. Here the CDR3 reads CASSQETGWYAGELFF. As DNA, the CDR3 is TGCGCCAGCAGCCAAGAGACAGGGTGGTATGCCGGGGAGCTGTTTTTT.

The rearrangement joins TRBV28 to TRBJ1-1, with D unresolved. The germline V gene has CDR1 MDHEN and CDR2 SYDVKM. The CDR3 loop spans 14 amino acids. V lost 5 bases and J lost 6, with 16 bases in between. CDR3 in amino acids: CASSQWGDAAEAFF. The CDR3 DNA follows: TGTGCCAGCAGTCAATGGGGTGACGCAGCTGAAGCTTTCTTT.

The V gene is TRBV5-5, the J gene TRBJ2-2; tentatively, D is TRBD1 (6 bases). The V gene's germline CDR1 is SGHKS and CDR2 YYEKEE (reference sequence). V was clipped by 2 bases and J by 1 base, with 9 bases between them. CDR3 size: 15 residues. CDR3 in DNA: TGTGCCAGCAGCTTACTGGGACAGAACACCGGGGAGCTGTTTTTT. Translation gives CASSLLGQNTGELFF.

V and J are TRBV29-1 and TRBJ2-1; 8 nucleotides match TRBD2. The CDR3 has 13 residues. The germline gives CDR1 SQVTM, CDR2 ANQGSEA. V lost 4 bases, J lost 9 bases, and 8 bases stayed unmatched. The DNA for the CDR3 is TGCAGCGTTGCGGGACTAGTCCTCCCTGAGCAGTTCTTC. This encodes CSVAGLVLPEQFF.

The chain carries TRBV7-8 and TRBJ1-2; tentative D call: TRBD1 (6 bases). This CDR3 has 15 residues. V was shortened by 3 bases and J by 2 bases, with 13 bases between the two germline ends. CDR1 and CDR2 (germline): SGHVS, FQNEAQ. Here the CDR3 reads CASSFPGQQNYGYTF. The CDR3 nucleotides read TGTGCCAGCAGCTTTCCGGGACAACAAAACTATGGCTACACCTTC.

The V gene is TRBV2, the J gene TRBJ1-5; D is uncertain. Trimming cost V 4 bases and J 0 bases, with 22 bases left between them. Germline CDR1 and CDR2: SNHLY and FYNNEI. The CDR3 is 19 residues long. The CDR3 nucleotides read TGTGCCAGCAGTGTACGTCTCGGGGTCTCGTTATCTAGCAATCAGCCCCAGCATTTT. Protein: CASSVRLGVSLSSNQPQHF.

V is TRBV7-2 and J is TRBJ2-7, with 7 bases that match TRBD2. With V trimmed by 8 bases and J by 6 bases, 7 bases remained unmatched. CDR3 size: 12 residues. CDR1 is SGHTA, CDR2 FQGNSA, per germline. The CDR3 here is CASDFSGGEQYF. The CDR3 bases are TGTGCCAGCGACTTCTCGGGGGGCGAGCAGTACTTC. Variable domain in full (rest from reference TRBV7-2 and TRBJ2-7): GAGVSQSPSNKVTEKGKDVELRCDPISGHTALYWYRQSLGQGLEFLIYFQGNSAPDKSGLPSDRFSAERTGGSVSTLTIQRTQQEDSAVYLCASDFSGGEQYFGPGTRLTVT.

The V and J genes are TRBV29-1 and TRBJ2-1; no definite D call. Germline-derived CDR1 and CDR2 are SQVTM and ANQGSEA. The CDR3 covers 13 residues. Deletions cut 1 base from V and 7 bases from J, with 11 bases between. The CDR3 DNA is TGCAGCGTTGAAGGACGGACGGCGAATGAGCAGTTCTTC. Translation gives CSVEGRTANEQFF.

The rearrangement joins TRBV7-6 to TRBJ2-7, with D tentatively TRBD1 (5 bases). From germline, CDR1 is SGHVS and CDR2 FNYEAQ. This CDR3 is built from 14 residues. V lost 3 bases to trimming and J lost 3 bases, with 12 bases between them. The CDR3 sequence: CASSLLGQGYEQYF. In nucleotides, the CDR3 is TGTGCCAGCAGCTTGCTAGGGCAGGGCTACGAGCAGTACTTC.

This chain uses TRBV7-9 with TRBJ2-1; D uncertain. Germline loops: CDR1 SEHNR, CDR2 FQNEAQ (reference sequence). Trimming removed 5 bases from V and 8 bases from J, with 10 bases in between. This CDR3 is 12 amino acids long. CDR3 in amino acids: CASSEDVDEQFF. Written as DNA, the CDR3 is TGTGCCAGCAGCGAGGACGTAGATGAGCAGTTCTTC.

This CDR3 is CASSLGRGSMKTQYF. In DNA, the CDR3 is TGTGCCAGCAGCTTAGGTCGGGGTTCGATGAAGACCCAGTACTTC. The chain carries TRBV11-3 and TRBJ2-5; D might be TRBD2 (5 bases). The CDR3 has 15 residues. Trimming left V 1 base short and J 6 bases short, with 15 bases between. CDR1 is SGHNT, CDR2 YENEEA, per germline.

This clone was seen a handful of times. The chain couples TRBV4-1 to TRBJ1-2; the D gene is possibly TRBD1 (6 bases). Germline V gene sequence: CDR1 MGHRA, CDR2 YSYEKL. The germline V and J ends were trimmed by 1 base and 2 bases, with 11 bases remaining between them. The CDR3 is 15 amino acids. The CDR3 DNA reads TGCGCCAGCAGCCAAGGCCTCAGGGGAAACTATGGCTACACCTTC. This sequence encodes CASSQGLRGNYGYTF.

The chain is built from TRBV7-3 and TRBJ2-3; TRBD1 might be the D (6 bases). CDR3 length: 12 amino acids. Germline V gene data show CDR1 as SGHTA and CDR2 as FQGTGA. Trimming shortened V by 5 bases and J by 6 bases, and 9 bases separated the two germline ends. CDR3 sequence: CASSLQGDTQYF. The CDR3, as DNA: TGTGCCAGCAGCCTCCAGGGGGATACGCAGTATTTT. Variable domain in full (rest from reference TRBV7-3 and TRBJ2-3): GAGVSQTPSNKVTEKGKYVELRCDPISGHTALYWYRQSLGQGPEFLIYFQGTGAADDSGLPNDRFFAVRPEGSVSTLKIQRTERGDSAVYLCASSLQGDTQYFGPGTRLTVL.

The chain combines TRBV19 with TRBJ2-3; D perhaps matches TRBD2 (6 bases). The V end lost 4 bases, the J end lost 0 bases, and 14 bases lay between the germline ends. In germline, CDR1 is LNHDA, CDR2 SQIVND (reference sequence). The CDR3 contains 16 residues. CDR3 amino acids: CASSTLLASSTDTQYF. The CDR3 coding sequence is TGTGCCAGTAGTACGCTTCTAGCGTCTAGCACAGATACGCAGTATTTT.

The chain recombines TRBV23-1 with TRBJ2-6, with D possibly matching TRBD2 (7 bases). TRBV23-1 is filed as an ORF, its function uncertain. The CDR3 totals 16 residues. V dropped 7 bases and J dropped 5 bases, with 18 bases sitting between them. This CDR3 is CASKQGRGGRANVLTF. CDR3 bases: TGCGCCAGCAAACAAGGCAGGGGAGGGAGGGCCAACGTCCTGACTTTC.

The chain carries TRBV5-1 and TRBJ2-3; TRBD2 matches 7 bases. With V trimmed by 6 bases and J by 0 bases, 13 bases remained unmatched. There are 17 residues in the CDR3. Germline values: CDR1 SGHRS, CDR2 YFSETQ. CDR3 coding DNA: TGCGCCAGCAAGCGAAATCTGGCTAGCGGTAGCACAGATACGCAGTATTTT. It translates to CASKRNLASGSTDTQYF.

The rearrangement joins TRBV6-5 to TRBJ1-1; 9 bases match TRBD1. This CDR3 is 14 amino acids long. CDR1 is MNHEY and CDR2 is SVGAGI in the germline V gene. Losses at the gene ends were 5 bases for V and 8 bases for J; bases not matched to a gene: 9. Here the CDR3 reads CASSRDREVGEAFF. In DNA form, the CDR3 reads TGTGCCAGCAGTCGGGACAGGGAGGTCGGAGAAGCTTTCTTT.

This clone was detected a few times. This chain joins TRBV5-1 and TRBJ2-7; D is possibly TRBD2 (6 bases). The CDR3 sequence is 11 residues long. Germline V gives CDR1 SGHRS, CDR2 YFSETQ. V was clipped by 6 bases and J by 3 bases, with 7 bases between them. This chain's CDR3 is CASTGGYEQYF. DNA of the CDR3: TGCGCCAGCACCGGGGGCTACGAGCAGTACTTC.

The chain has TRBV7-2 and TRBJ2-7; 10 bases match TRBD2. V was clipped by 4 bases and J by 3 bases; unmatched bases: 9. This CDR3 spans 16 amino acids. In germline, CDR1 is SGHTA, CDR2 FQGNSA. The CDR3 coding sequence is TGTGCCAGCAGCTGGAATGGACTAGCGGCTAGCTACGAGCAGTACTTC. Its translation: CASSWNGLAASYEQYF.

This clone was counted a few times. The V and J genes are TRBV27 and TRBJ2-3; D is undetermined. V was shortened by 4 bases and J by 9 bases, with 8 bases between the two germline ends. The CDR3 covers 11 residues. Germline V gene lookup returns CDR1 MNHEY and CDR2 SMNVEV (reference sequence). In DNA form, the CDR3 reads TGTGCCAGCAGTTGGCGGAGAACGCAGTATTTT. It translates to CASSWRRTQYF.

Only one count was recorded for this clone. The rearrangement links TRBV5-4 to TRBJ1-4; D perhaps matches TRBD1 (6 bases). The CDR3 has 15 amino acids. V was clipped by 4 bases and J by 3 bases, with 13 bases between them. Germline assignment: CDR1 SGHNT and CDR2 YYREEE (reference sequence). The CDR3 here is CASSPDRYPNEKLFF. The CDR3 coding sequence is TGTGCCAGCAGCCCCGACAGGTATCCTAATGAAAAACTGTTTTTT.

The V call is TRBV13, the J call TRBJ2-1, with TRBD2 identical over 9 bases. The CDR3 extends over 18 amino acids. Germline V gene sequence: CDR1 PRHDT, CDR2 FYEKMQ (reference sequence). The V gene end was trimmed by 1 base and the J gene end by 10 bases; junction bases not matched to a gene: 17. CDR3 residues: CASSLASGRLGVLREQFF. In nucleotides, the CDR3 is TGTGCCAGCAGCTTAGCCAGCGGGAGGTTGGGGGTTCTTCGCGAGCAGTTCTTC.

The chain links TRBV14 to TRBJ1-2; possible D gene TRBD1, 5 bases. This CDR3 contains 14 residues. The germline V gene has CDR1 SGHDN and CDR2 FVKESK. V was trimmed by 3 bases and J by 5 bases, leaving 13 bases between them. The CDR3 region is CASSQAGFQYGYTF. The DNA of the CDR3 is TGTGCCAGCAGCCAGGCAGGGTTTCAATATGGCTACACCTTC.

This chain uses TRBV4-1 with TRBJ1-5; D uncertain. Germline CDR1 is MGHRA and CDR2 is YSYEKL. Trimming pared 7 bases from V and 0 bases from J, leaving 13 bases between. This CDR3 is 15 amino acids long. The CDR3 loop reads CASTRHLYSNQPQHF. CDR3 DNA: TGCGCCAGCACGAGACACCTCTATAGCAATCAGCCCCAGCATTTT.

The rearrangement links TRBV4-1 to TRBJ1-4, with D maybe TRBD1 (5 bases). Trimming took off 1 base at V and 4 bases at J, with 16 bases between the two ends. CDR3 size: 17 residues. Germline V gene lookup returns CDR1 MGHRA and CDR2 YSYEKL. Here the CDR3 DNA reads TGCGCCAGCAGCCAAGGTCACGGGCGACAGATTAATGAAAAACTGTTTTTT. Encoded protein: CASSQGHGRQINEKLFF.